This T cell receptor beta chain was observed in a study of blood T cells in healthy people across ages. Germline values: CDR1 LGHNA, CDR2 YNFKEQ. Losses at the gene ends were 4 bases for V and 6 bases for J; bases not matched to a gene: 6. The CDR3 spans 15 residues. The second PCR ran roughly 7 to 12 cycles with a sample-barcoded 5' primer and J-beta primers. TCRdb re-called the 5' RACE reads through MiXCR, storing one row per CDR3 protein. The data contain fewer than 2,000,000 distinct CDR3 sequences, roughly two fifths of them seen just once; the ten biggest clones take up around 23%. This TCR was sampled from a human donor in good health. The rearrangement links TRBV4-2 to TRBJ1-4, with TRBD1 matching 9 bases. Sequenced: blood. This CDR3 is CASSPRDREDEKLFF. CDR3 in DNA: TGTGCCAGCAGCCCCCGGGACAGGGAAGATGAAAAACTGTTTTTT.